This entry concerns a single TCR beta chain. The antigen it binds to is not known. Base qualities are not provided; no much larger clone lies one nucleotide away. These data come from a study of vaccination and CD4 T cells after COVID-19 (dated 2022 in TCRdb). Turning to the overall study: Six males and four females were included in the convalescent cohort, with two Hispanic individuals, seven Caucasians, two Asians and one multiracial person represented. Each participant got two doses of either the Pfizer-BioNTech BNT162b2 vaccine (n=8) or the Moderna mRNA-1273 vaccine (n=2). Post-COVID blood samples from convalescent patients were collected a median of approximately 100 days after diagnosis, with a range of 35 to 161 days. Post-vaccine blood samples were taken a median of approximately 76 days after the second vaccine dose, with a range of 14 to 241 days. For stimulating the cultures, overlapping spike peptide pools were used, derived from SARS-CoV-2 as well as from the common cold coronaviruses HCoV-NL63, HCoV-OC43 and HCoV-229E. Control cultures received a CEFX viral epitope pool as the positive control, an HIV-1 Nef peptide pool as the negative control, or no peptide. In under twelve COVID-19 convalescent patients and a few infection-naive healthy vaccine recipients, researchers compared the spike-specific CD4+ TCR repertoire from before mRNA vaccination with the repertoire from after. At the TCR clonotype level, an earlier paper using these donors assessed memory CD4+ T cell crossreactivity between SARS-CoV-2 and common cold coronavirus spike proteins.

The CDR3 starts with the cysteine, ends with the phenylalanine, and has 14 residues. Only the CDR3 DNA is retained, 42 bases long and in frame from the first base. As encoded in the germline V gene, CDR1 is LGHNA while CDR2 is YSLEER. Trimming takes 3 bases off V and 6 bases off J; junction bases not matched to a gene: 8. The sample's treatment or condition label, in plain terms: roughly ten-day PBMC culture with coronavirus spike peptide pools or control peptides (ViraFEST assay). CD4+ T cells from unexposed donors were collected before the COVID-19 pandemic (2011-2018). To expand antigen-specific T cells with peptide pools and then pick out the expanded clonotypes through TCR sequencing, the study relied on the ViraFEST assay. PBMCs were cultured at 1.5 million to 2 million per well in IMDM supplemented with approximately 5% human AB serum and 9.5 to 10 IU/ml IL-2, with around 10 ug/ml peptide pools added. Half of the culture medium was replaced with fresh IL-2-containing medium on days 3 and 7. Once the cells had been in culture for roughly 10 days, the EasySep CD4+ T cell isolation kit was used to isolate CD4+ T cells by negative selection. Unexposed donor CD4+ T cells were tested for reactivity to SARS-CoV-2 S and N and four common cold coronavirus spike pools, as cell number allowed. Ficoll-Paque Plus gradient centrifugation was used to isolate PBMCs from whole blood, and the isolated PBMCs were then either used fresh or cryopreserved at -140C. In general, triplicate wells were set up for every culture condition. The leukapheresis product used for the unexposed donors was purchased from a commercial source.

Overall results and qualifications from the work: Nearly all vaccine-specific clones in convalescent patients (304 of 307) were mono-reactive for SARS-CoV-2 spike rather than cross-reactive with common cold coronaviruses. The median count of SARS-CoV-2-reactive clonotypes went up from roughly 21 after infection to about 40 after vaccination, although the change was not significant. The number of convalescent patients in the study was relatively small, and the study did not examine early timepoints following natural infection. In convalescent patients, a median approximately 89% of post-vaccine SARS-CoV-2-reactive clones were detected only after vaccination, suggesting vaccine-specific priming.

Library method: PCR. TCR sequencing of DNA from cultured CD4+ T cells used the Oncomine TCR Beta short-read assay at the Johns Hopkins FTIC core. The QIAamp micro DNA kit was used to extract genomic DNA from the cultured CD4+ T cells. The Oncomine TCR Beta libraries from cultured CD4+ T cells were pooled using unique dual indexes and then sequenced on an Illumina iSeq 100. The authors processed their data as follows. Non-productive sequences were filtered out, and CDR3s that did not start with C, did not end with F or W, or were shorter than 7 amino acids were discarded. The MANAFEST web application was used to identify antigen-specific clonotypes by comparing peptide-stimulated wells against reference wells and other culture wells. To be called positive, a clone needed an FDR below 0.05, an odds ratio above 5, and a productive frequency above 0.1% in at least two of three replicate wells. Cross-reactive clonotypes were defined as significantly expanded in both SARS-CoV-2 spike wells and at least one common cold coronavirus spike condition. CDR3 homology was assessed with Levenshtein distances (stringdist) and unrooted phylogenetic trees (ape) in R version 3.6.1. The public sequencing data were trimmed at Q25 with fastp and processed into clonotypes with MiXCR by TCRdb, which kept only in-frame beta chains. Each record represents a unique CDR3 protein, reported with the most common genes and DNA among its rows. The V and J calls and clone size are TCRdb's, not the authors'. This sample lists around 9,300 distinct CDR3 sequences; 30% to 40% were detected once. Under 30% of the sample is held by the ten biggest clonotypes.

The receptor was derived from a human donor in good health. Input material: CD4+ T cells from blood, cultured in vitro. The rearrangement combines TRBV4-3 with TRBJ2-7; TRBD2 agrees with 7 junctional bases. The sequenced DNA: TGCGCCAGCAGCCAGCCTTTTCCGGGAGGCGAGCAGTACTTC. This translates into CASSQPFPGGEQYF.